The 9 T cell receptor beta chains below were found in one sample sequenced in a study of T cell changes during pregnancy in multiple sclerosis. Sequencing used immunoSEQ multiplex PCR; TCRdb keeps in-frame clones, though not all of them. This table holds around 40,000 clones, 91% found once. The material was CD8+ T cells from peripheral blood mononuclear cells, obtained in the second trimester of pregnancy. Every receptor here comes from a female donor with multiple sclerosis, enrolled in a pregnancy study.

The rearrangement links TRBV29-1 to TRBJ1-1; maybe TRBD1 (6 bases). Looked up from germline, CDR1 is SQVTM and CDR2 is ANQGSEA. The CDR3 consists of 15 residues. Trimming left V 5 bases short and J 0 bases short, with 16 bases between. This CDR3 reads CSVTTTGPLNTEAFF. CDR3 DNA: TGCAGCGTTACTACGACAGGTCCTTTGAACACTGAAGCTTTCTTT.

The chain joins TRBV5-4 to TRBJ2-7; 9 nucleotides match TRBD1. CDR3 size: 15 residues. CDR1 SGHNT and CDR2 YYREEE come from the germline V gene (reference sequence). The ends lost 3 bases at V and 6 bases at J; junction bases unmatched: 10. The CDR3 region is CASSSSGQGILEQYF. The DNA for the CDR3 is TGTGCCAGCAGCTCATCGGGACAGGGAATTCTCGAGCAGTACTTC.

This chain joins TRBV7-9 and TRBJ2-1; possible D gene TRBD2, 5 bases. Germline lookup yields CDR1 SEHNR and CDR2 FQNEAQ (reference sequence). The CDR3 is 13 residues long. The V end was cut by 5 bases, the J end by 3 bases, with 8 bases between. In DNA, the CDR3 is TGTGCCAGCAGCGAGGGCGGCTACAATGAGCAGTTCTTC. This sequence encodes CASSEGGYNEQFF.

This chain connects TRBV2 to TRBJ2-5; 11 nucleotides line up with TRBD2. J was trimmed by 3 bases and V by 6 bases; bases with no gene match: 3. This CDR3 has 14 amino acids. From germline, CDR1 is SNHLY and CDR2 FYNNEI. CDR3 loop: CASSPLAGEETQYF. The CDR3 nucleotides read TGTGCCAGCAGCCCACTAGCGGGAGAAGAGACCCAGTACTTC.

This chain uses TRBV30 with TRBJ2-1; D is unresolved. The CDR3 spans 13 residues. Germline V gene sequence: CDR1 GTSNPN, CDR2 SVGIG (reference sequence). The germline V and J ends were trimmed by 4 bases and 0 bases, with 7 bases remaining between them. The CDR3 sequence: CAWTGSSYNEQFF. CDR3 coding DNA: TGTGCCTGGACAGGAAGCTCCTACAATGAGCAGTTCTTC. The whole variable domain, remainder taken from reference TRBV30 and TRBJ2-1, is SQTIHQWPATLVQPVGSPLSLECTVEGTSNPNLYWYRQAAGRGLQLLFYSVGIGQISSEVPQNLSASRPQDRQFILSSKKLLLSDSGFYLCAWTGSSYNEQFFGPGTRLTVL.

The DNA for the CDR3 is TGCGCCAGCAGTGCGGGGGGCTTTCTTGGCAATCAGCCCCAGCATTTT. Its translation is CASSAGGFLGNQPQHF. This chain connects TRBV10-2 to TRBJ1-5, with D possibly being TRBD1 (6 bases). V was pared by 4 bases and J by 2 bases, with 15 bases between. This CDR3 has 16 amino acids. Germline V gene data show CDR1 as WSHSY and CDR2 as SAAADI.

This clone was seen only once. This sequence joins TRBV5-4 and TRBJ1-2, with D tentatively TRBD1 (5 bases). Trimming stripped 4 bases from V and 6 bases from J, with 19 bases between. The CDR3 consists of 15 residues. The germline V gene has CDR1 SGHNT and CDR2 YYREEE (reference sequence). DNA of the CDR3: TGTGCCAGCAGCCCCTCCCAGGGTAGTACAAATGGCTACACCTTC. Its translation is CASSPSQGSTNGYTF.

The chain uses TRBV4-1 and TRBJ2-1, with a weak D call TRBD2 (6 bases). The V gene's germline CDR1 is MGHRA and CDR2 YSYEKL. CDR3 length: 17 residues. V dropped 5 bases and J dropped 1 base, with 18 bases sitting between them. CDR3 nucleotides: TGCGCCAGCAGCTCTAATACCGGGGGTGAATCCTACAATGAGCAGTTCTTC. Its protein product is CASSSNTGGESYNEQFF.

The chain carries TRBV27 and TRBJ1-1; D might be TRBD1 (5 bases). Trimming took 0 bases from V and 4 from J, leaving 9 bases between them. The CDR3 extends over 14 amino acids. Germline CDR1 reads MNHEY; CDR2 reads SMNVEV (reference sequence). CDR3 DNA: TGTGCCAGCAGTTTATCTGCGGGGGGCACTGAAGCTTTCTTT. Its translation is CASSLSAGGTEAFF.